Listed below are T cell receptor beta chains from one sample, sequenced in a study of vaccination and CD4 T cells after COVID-19. TCRdb independently ran MiXCR on the PCR reads; one entry per CDR3 protein. The table shows more than 9,000 distinct CDR3 sequences, with about 60% occurring only once. These TCRs are of unknown antigen specificity. Sequencing used CD4+ T cells from blood, cultured in vitro. The receptors were gathered from a human donor who had recovered from COVID-19. Both conserved end residues are part of each CDR3. A D gene is named only where the DNA matches it firmly. A row's size may be missing; if present it is once, few, many or a size class.

abundance: -
len: 13
d_gene: -
j_gene: TRBJ1-2
v_gene: TRBV20-1
CDR3nt: TGCAGTGCTGTTAGGGCCCCACCGATTGGCTACACCTTC
CDR3aa: CSAVRAPPIGYTF

abundance: -
len: 16
d_gene: TRBD1
j_gene: TRBJ1-1
v_gene: TRBV7-8
CDR3nt: TGTGCCAGCAGCCTCCGGGACAGGGGATCGAACACTGAAGCTTTCTTT
CDR3aa: CASSLRDRGSNTEAFF

abundance: -
len: 12
d_gene: TRBD1
j_gene: TRBJ1-2
v_gene: TRBV20-1
CDR3nt: TGCAGTGCTAGACGGACAGGGGATGGCTACACCTTC
CDR3aa: CSARRTGDGYTF

abundance: -
len: 11
d_gene: -
j_gene: TRBJ1-1
v_gene: TRBV6-1
CDR3nt: TGTGCCACCCAAGATAACACTGAAGCTTTCTTT
CDR3aa: CATQDNTEAFF

abundance: -
len: 16
d_gene: -
j_gene: TRBJ2-1
v_gene: TRBV20-1
CDR3nt: TGCAGTGCTAGAGATGTTGGCGGGATGGGATACAATGAGCAGTTCTTC
CDR3aa: CSARDVGGMGYNEQFF

abundance: once
len: 14
d_gene: -
j_gene: TRBJ1-2
v_gene: TRBV6-1
CDR3nt: TGTGCCACCCTCCCCAGGGATCAGAGTAGTGGCTACACCTTC
CDR3aa: CATLPRDQSSGYTF

abundance: -
len: 15
d_gene: -
j_gene: TRBJ2-7
v_gene: TRBV7-8
CDR3nt: TGTGCCAGCAGCGATCGGGGACTGTCTGCCTACGAGCAGTACTTC
CDR3aa: CASSDRGLSAYEQYF

abundance: few
len: 15
d_gene: TRBD1
j_gene: TRBJ1-6
v_gene: TRBV27
CDR3nt: TGTGCCAGCAGTCCCCAACAGGGGGCGGCTTCACCCCTCCACTTT
CDR3aa: CASSPQQGAASPLHF

abundance: -
len: 15
d_gene: TRBD2
j_gene: TRBJ2-5
v_gene: TRBV12-3/TRBV12-4
CDR3nt: TGTGCCAGCAGTTTGGCTAGCGGGGGTAGGAAGACCCAGTACTTC
CDR3aa: CASSLASGGRKTQYF

abundance: once
len: 14
d_gene: -
j_gene: TRBJ1-5
v_gene: TRBV6-1
CDR3nt: TGTGCCAGCAGTGAAGGGGGGGGTAATCAGCCCCAGCATTTT
CDR3aa: CASSEGGGNQPQHF

abundance: -
len: 12
d_gene: -
j_gene: TRBJ1-1
v_gene: TRBV11-3
CDR3nt: TGTGCCAGCAGCACCATGGTGGGTGAAGCTTTCTTT
CDR3aa: CASSTMVGEAFF

abundance: -
len: 14
d_gene: TRBD1
j_gene: TRBJ2-1
v_gene: TRBV20-1
CDR3nt: TGCAGTGCGCCCGGGACAGGGGTGGGGAATGAGCAGTTCTTC
CDR3aa: CSAPGTGVGNEQFF

abundance: -
len: 13
d_gene: -
j_gene: TRBJ2-3
v_gene: TRBV6-1
CDR3nt: TGTGCCACCGAACGGGGCAGCACAGATACGCAGTATTTT
CDR3aa: CATERGSTDTQYF

abundance: few
len: 15
d_gene: -
j_gene: TRBJ1-2
v_gene: TRBV20-1
CDR3nt: TGCAGTGCTAGGCCTAACGGCCGTGAGGGTAGAGGCTACACCTTC
CDR3aa: CSARPNGREGRGYTF

abundance: few
len: 19
d_gene: -
j_gene: TRBJ1-6
v_gene: TRBV21-1
CDR3nt: TGTGCCAGCACCAAGAAGGGGGGGGGTGAATGCTCCTATAATTCACCCCTCCACTTT
CDR3aa: CASTKKGGGECSYNSPLHF

abundance: -
len: 14
d_gene: TRBD1
j_gene: TRBJ1-1
v_gene: TRBV27
CDR3nt: TGTGCCAGCAGACTAGGGGGCCTGAACACTGAAGCTTTCTTT
CDR3aa: CASRLGGLNTEAFF

abundance: -
len: 12
d_gene: -
j_gene: TRBJ2-4
v_gene: TRBV20-1
CDR3nt: TGCAGTGCTAGAGATTCGGGGGACATTCAGTACTTC
CDR3aa: CSARDSGDIQYF

abundance: -
len: 15
d_gene: TRBD1
j_gene: TRBJ1-1
v_gene: TRBV7-9
CDR3nt: TGTGCCAGCAGCCCCAGGACAGGGGAGGGCACTGAAGCTTTCTTT
CDR3aa: CASSPRTGEGTEAFF

abundance: -
len: 15
d_gene: -
j_gene: TRBJ1-6
v_gene: TRBV7-9
CDR3nt: TGTGCCAGCAGCTCGACCGGGACATCAATTTCACCCCTCCACTTT
CDR3aa: CASSSTGTSISPLHF

abundance: -
len: 14
d_gene: -
j_gene: TRBJ1-4
v_gene: TRBV29-1
CDR3nt: TGCAGCGTTGAAGCGGGTTGGGGTCGCGAAAAACTGTTTTTT
CDR3aa: CSVEAGWGREKLFF

abundance: few
len: 13
d_gene: TRBD1
j_gene: TRBJ1-1
v_gene: TRBV7-2
CDR3nt: TGTGCCAGCAGCTCCCAGGGGGCCACTGAAGCTTTCTTT
CDR3aa: CASSSQGATEAFF

abundance: few
len: 13
d_gene: -
j_gene: TRBJ1-5
v_gene: TRBV20-1
CDR3nt: TGCAGTGCTAGGTTAGGGGCCAATCAGCCCCAGCATTTT
CDR3aa: CSARLGANQPQHF

abundance: -
len: 17
d_gene: TRBD1
j_gene: TRBJ1-5
v_gene: TRBV20-1
CDR3nt: TGCAGTGCTAGAATACAGGGGGCGCAAGGTTCTCACCAGCCCCAGCATTTT
CDR3aa: CSARIQGAQGSHQPQHF

abundance: few
len: 15
d_gene: TRBD1
j_gene: TRBJ2-3
v_gene: TRBV6-5
CDR3nt: TGTGCCAGCAGTTCTTCAGGGGGCCCCACAGATACGCAGTATTTT
CDR3aa: CASSSSGGPTDTQYF

abundance: -
len: 15
d_gene: -
j_gene: TRBJ1-2
v_gene: TRBV6-5
CDR3nt: TGTGCCAGCAGTTACTCGAATAAGGGACGCGTGGGCTACACCTTC
CDR3aa: CASSYSNKGRVGYTF

abundance: -
len: 14
d_gene: -
j_gene: TRBJ1-1
v_gene: TRBV11-2
CDR3nt: TGTGCCAGCAGCTTCCAGTTAGCGAACACTGAAGCTTTCTTT
CDR3aa: CASSFQLANTEAFF

abundance: few
len: 13
d_gene: -
j_gene: TRBJ1-6
v_gene: TRBV20-1
CDR3nt: TGCAGTGCTAGAGTATTGGACACCCGGGTCCTCCACTTT
CDR3aa: CSARVLDTRVLHF

abundance: -
len: 15
d_gene: TRBD1
j_gene: TRBJ2-7
v_gene: TRBV20-1
CDR3nt: TGCAGTGCCGAACCACCGGGACAGGACTCCTACGAGCAGTACTTC
CDR3aa: CSAEPPGQDSYEQYF

abundance: large
len: 15
d_gene: -
j_gene: TRBJ2-1
v_gene: TRBV24-1
CDR3nt: TGTGCCACCAGTTCCCCCGCCCGAGACGACAATGAGCAGTTCTTC
CDR3aa: CATSSPARDDNEQFF

abundance: -
len: 14
d_gene: TRBD1
j_gene: TRBJ1-4
v_gene: TRBV28
CDR3nt: TGTGCCAGCAGTAAGACAGGGTTGGACGAAAAACTGTTTTTT
CDR3aa: CASSKTGLDEKLFF

abundance: -
len: 15
d_gene: -
j_gene: TRBJ1-5
v_gene: TRBV7-8
CDR3nt: TGTGCCAGCAGCTCAGGCGGTCCTACAAATCAGCCCCAGCATTTT
CDR3aa: CASSSGGPTNQPQHF

abundance: -
len: 14
d_gene: -
j_gene: TRBJ1-5
v_gene: TRBV7-2
CDR3nt: TGTGCCAGCAGCCCCTCCGGGCCCAATCAGCCCCAGCATTTT
CDR3aa: CASSPSGPNQPQHF

abundance: once
len: 13
d_gene: -
j_gene: TRBJ2-2
v_gene: TRBV6-4
CDR3nt: TGTGCCAGCGGATCAGAGCTCGGCGGGGAGCTGTTTTTT
CDR3aa: CASGSELGGELFF

abundance: once
len: 13
d_gene: -
j_gene: TRBJ1-2
v_gene: TRBV7-2
CDR3nt: TGTGCCAGCAGCTTAAGGCAGAACTATGGCTACACCTTC
CDR3aa: CASSLRQNYGYTF

abundance: -
len: 16
d_gene: TRBD1
j_gene: TRBJ1-2
v_gene: TRBV25-1
CDR3nt: TGTGCCAGCAGTCCCGGGACAGGGGCCGAGGCCTATGGCTACACCTTC
CDR3aa: CASSPGTGAEAYGYTF

abundance: -
len: 14
d_gene: -
j_gene: TRBJ1-2
v_gene: TRBV5-8
CDR3nt: TGTGCCAGCAGCATCGGGACTCCTAGCTATGGCTACACCTTC
CDR3aa: CASSIGTPSYGYTF

abundance: -
len: 13
d_gene: -
j_gene: TRBJ2-5
v_gene: TRBV7-2
CDR3nt: TGTGCCAGCAGCTTACGTCCAAAAGAGACCCAGTACTTC
CDR3aa: CASSLRPKETQYF

abundance: few
len: 14
d_gene: TRBD1
j_gene: TRBJ2-7
v_gene: TRBV6-1
CDR3nt: TGTGCCAGCAGTCTCGGGGGACAGGGAGACGAGCAGTACTTC
CDR3aa: CASSLGGQGDEQYF

abundance: -
len: 16
d_gene: TRBD2
j_gene: TRBJ2-3
v_gene: TRBV6-2/TRBV6-3
CDR3nt: TGTGCCAGCAGACGCGGACTAGCGGGGGGGGAAGATACGCAGTATTTT
CDR3aa: CASRRGLAGGEDTQYF

abundance: -
len: 13
d_gene: -
j_gene: TRBJ2-7
v_gene: TRBV6-1
CDR3nt: TGTGCCACCATAGCTCCTGGGTCCTACGAGCAGTACTTC
CDR3aa: CATIAPGSYEQYF

abundance: -
len: 17
d_gene: TRBD2
j_gene: TRBJ2-2
v_gene: TRBV5-1
CDR3nt: TGCGCCAGCAGCTTGAAGGGTCGAATAGCGGGAGGTGGGGAGCTGTTTTTT
CDR3aa: CASSLKGRIAGGGELFF

abundance: -
len: 15
d_gene: -
j_gene: TRBJ2-2
v_gene: TRBV7-9
CDR3nt: TGTGCCAGCAGCCCCTCGGGGAGTAAGTCCGGGGAGCTGTTTTTT
CDR3aa: CASSPSGSKSGELFF

abundance: few
len: 14
d_gene: -
j_gene: TRBJ2-5
v_gene: TRBV15
CDR3nt: TGTGCCACCAGCAAGGGTTTCAGTCAAGAGACCCAGTACTTC
CDR3aa: CATSKGFSQETQYF

abundance: -
len: 12
d_gene: -
j_gene: TRBJ1-1
v_gene: TRBV20-1
CDR3nt: TGCAGTGCCTCTGGGCCGAACACTGAAGCTTTCTTT
CDR3aa: CSASGPNTEAFF

abundance: -
len: 17
d_gene: TRBD1
j_gene: TRBJ1-2
v_gene: TRBV12-3/TRBV12-4
CDR3nt: TGTGCCAGCAGTTTTGGGGACAGGGGGCGGTCGGGCTATGGCTACACCTTC
CDR3aa: CASSFGDRGRSGYGYTF

abundance: -
len: 13
d_gene: TRBD1
j_gene: TRBJ1-4
v_gene: TRBV11-1
CDR3nt: TGTGCCAGCGCTGACAGGGTAGGGGAAAAACTGTTTTTT
CDR3aa: CASADRVGEKLFF